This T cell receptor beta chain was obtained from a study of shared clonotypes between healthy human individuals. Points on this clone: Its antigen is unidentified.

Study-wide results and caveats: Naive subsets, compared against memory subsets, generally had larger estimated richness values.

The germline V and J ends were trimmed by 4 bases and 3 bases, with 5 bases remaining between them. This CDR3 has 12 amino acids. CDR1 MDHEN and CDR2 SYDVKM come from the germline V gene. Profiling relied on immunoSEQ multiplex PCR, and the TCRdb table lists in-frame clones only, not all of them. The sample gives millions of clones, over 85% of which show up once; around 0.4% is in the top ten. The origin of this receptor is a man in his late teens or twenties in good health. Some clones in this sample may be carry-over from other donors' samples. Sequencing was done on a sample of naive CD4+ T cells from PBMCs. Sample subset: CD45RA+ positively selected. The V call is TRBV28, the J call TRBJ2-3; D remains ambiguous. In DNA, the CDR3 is TGTGCCAGCAGTTATGAAACAGATACGCAGTATTTT. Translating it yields CASSYETDTQYF.